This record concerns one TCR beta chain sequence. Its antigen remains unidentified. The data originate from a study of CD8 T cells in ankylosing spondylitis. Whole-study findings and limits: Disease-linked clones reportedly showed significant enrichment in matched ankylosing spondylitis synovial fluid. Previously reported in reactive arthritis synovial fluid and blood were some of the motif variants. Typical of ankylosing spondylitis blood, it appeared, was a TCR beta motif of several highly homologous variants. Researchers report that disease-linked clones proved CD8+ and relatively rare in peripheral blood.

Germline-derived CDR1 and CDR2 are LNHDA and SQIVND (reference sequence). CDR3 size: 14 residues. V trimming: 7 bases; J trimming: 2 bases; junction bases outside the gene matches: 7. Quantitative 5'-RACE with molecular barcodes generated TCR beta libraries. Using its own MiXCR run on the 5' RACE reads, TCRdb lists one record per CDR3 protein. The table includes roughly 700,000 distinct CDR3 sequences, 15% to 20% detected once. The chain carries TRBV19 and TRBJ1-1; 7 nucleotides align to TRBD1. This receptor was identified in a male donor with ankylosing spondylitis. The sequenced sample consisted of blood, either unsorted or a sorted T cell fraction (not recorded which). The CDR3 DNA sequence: TGTGCCAGTACCATCCAGGGGGGTAACACTGAAGCTTTCTTT. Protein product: CASTIQGGNTEAFF. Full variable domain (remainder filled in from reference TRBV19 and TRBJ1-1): DGGITQSPKYLFRKEGQNVTLSCEQNLNHDAMYWYRQDPGQGLRLIYYSQIVNDFQKGDIAEGYSVSREKKESFPLTVTSAQKNPTAFYLCASTIQGGNTEAFFGQGTRLTVV.